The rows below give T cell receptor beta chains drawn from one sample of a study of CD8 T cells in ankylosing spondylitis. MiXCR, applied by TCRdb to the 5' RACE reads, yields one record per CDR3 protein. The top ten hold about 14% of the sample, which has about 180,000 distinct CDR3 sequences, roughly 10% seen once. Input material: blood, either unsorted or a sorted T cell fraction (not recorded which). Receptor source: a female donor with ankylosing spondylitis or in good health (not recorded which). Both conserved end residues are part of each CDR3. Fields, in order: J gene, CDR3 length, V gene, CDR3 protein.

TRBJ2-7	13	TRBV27	CASSMGPPSEQYF
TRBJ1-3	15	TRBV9	CASSVEGRSGNTIYF
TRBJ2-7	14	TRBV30	CAWSPGTRTYEQYF
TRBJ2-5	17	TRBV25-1	CATSGGPREGVVETQYF
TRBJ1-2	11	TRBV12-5	CASGPPQGYTF
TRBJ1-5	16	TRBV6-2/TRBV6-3	CASSYSGTGGNQPQHF
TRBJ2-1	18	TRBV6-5	CASSYRTSGSHGRNEQFF
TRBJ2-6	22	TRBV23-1	CASSQSGEAGNRTYEGANVLTF
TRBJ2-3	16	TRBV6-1	CASSPSGQGGADTQYF
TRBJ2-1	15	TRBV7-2	CASRSALTGYHEQFF
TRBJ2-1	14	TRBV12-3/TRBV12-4	CASSLGFGYNEQFF
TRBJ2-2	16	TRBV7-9	CASSVRDSTNTGELFF
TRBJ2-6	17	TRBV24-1	CAPRAGDRGSGANVLTF
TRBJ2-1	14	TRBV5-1	CASSLGVPGNEQFF
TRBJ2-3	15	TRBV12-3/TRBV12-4	CASSLSGTGMDTQYF
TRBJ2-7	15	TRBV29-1	CSVEDEGPSSYEQYF
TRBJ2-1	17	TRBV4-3	CASSQERGRPAVNEQFF
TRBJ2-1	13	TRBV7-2	CATLAWSYNEQFF
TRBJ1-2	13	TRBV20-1	CSARDRDTSGYTF
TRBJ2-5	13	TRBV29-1	CSVAAGGWETQYF
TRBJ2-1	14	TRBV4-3	CASSQETRGDEQFF
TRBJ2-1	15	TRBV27	CASSSDRKANVEQFF
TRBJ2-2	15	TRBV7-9	CASSSLAGLTGELFF
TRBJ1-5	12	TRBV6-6	CAATSGMEPQHF
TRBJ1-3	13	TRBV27	CASSNRAGNTIYF
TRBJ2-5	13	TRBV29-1	CSVEEGGWETQYF
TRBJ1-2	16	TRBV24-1	CATSRGTGQGINGYTF
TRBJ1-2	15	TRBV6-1	CASSERTGPNYGYTF
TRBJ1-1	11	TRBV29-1	CSVRENTEAFF
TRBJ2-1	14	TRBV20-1	CSARDLGTYNEQFF
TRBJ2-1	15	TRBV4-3	CASSQDWSAGHEQFF
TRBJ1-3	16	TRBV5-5	CASSPGPTGVGHTIYF
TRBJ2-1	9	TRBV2	CARGTEQFF
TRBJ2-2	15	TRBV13	CASSPRTGVAGELFF
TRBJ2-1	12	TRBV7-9	CASSSSPNEQFF
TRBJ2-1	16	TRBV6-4	CASSDSLGQGGNEQFF